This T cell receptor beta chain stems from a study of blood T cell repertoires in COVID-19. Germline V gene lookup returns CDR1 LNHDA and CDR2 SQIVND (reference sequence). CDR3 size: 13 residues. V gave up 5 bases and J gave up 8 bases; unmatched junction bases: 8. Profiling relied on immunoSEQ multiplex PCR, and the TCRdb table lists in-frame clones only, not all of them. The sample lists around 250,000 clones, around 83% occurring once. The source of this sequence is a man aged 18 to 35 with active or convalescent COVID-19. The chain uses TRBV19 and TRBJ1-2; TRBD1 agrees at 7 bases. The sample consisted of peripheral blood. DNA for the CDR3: TGTGCCAGTAGTGTGACCGGGACAGAAGGCTACACCTTC. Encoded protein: CASSVTGTEGYTF. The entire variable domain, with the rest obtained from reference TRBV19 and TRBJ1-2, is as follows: DGGITQSPKYLFRKEGQNVTLSCEQNLNHDAMYWYRQDPGQGLRLIYYSQIVNDFQKGDIAEGYSVSREKKESFPLTVTSAQKNPTAFYLCASSVTGTEGYTFGSGTRLTVV.